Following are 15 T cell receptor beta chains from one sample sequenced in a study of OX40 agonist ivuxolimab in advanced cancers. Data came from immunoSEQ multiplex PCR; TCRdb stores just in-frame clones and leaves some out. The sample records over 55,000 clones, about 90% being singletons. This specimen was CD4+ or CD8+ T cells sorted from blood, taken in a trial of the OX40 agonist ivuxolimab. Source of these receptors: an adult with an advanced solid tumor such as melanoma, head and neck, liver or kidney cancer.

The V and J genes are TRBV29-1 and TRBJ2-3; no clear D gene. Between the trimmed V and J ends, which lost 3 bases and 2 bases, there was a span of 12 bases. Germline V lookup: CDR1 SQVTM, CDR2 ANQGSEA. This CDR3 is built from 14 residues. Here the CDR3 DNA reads TGCAGCGTTGACTCTGAATACACCACAGATACGCAGTATTTT. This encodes CSVDSEYTTDTQYF.

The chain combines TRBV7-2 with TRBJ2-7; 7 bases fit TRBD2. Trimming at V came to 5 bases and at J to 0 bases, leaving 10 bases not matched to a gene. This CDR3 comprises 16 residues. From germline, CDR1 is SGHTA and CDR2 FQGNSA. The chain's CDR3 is CASSPEPSGSSYEQYF. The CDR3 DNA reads TGTGCCAGCAGCCCAGAGCCTAGCGGTAGCTCCTACGAGCAGTACTTC.

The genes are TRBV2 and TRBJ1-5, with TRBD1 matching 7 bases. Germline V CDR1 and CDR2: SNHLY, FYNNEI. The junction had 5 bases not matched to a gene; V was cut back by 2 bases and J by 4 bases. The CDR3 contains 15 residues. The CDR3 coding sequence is TGTGCCAGCAGTGAAACCTTGACAGGGAATCAGCCCCAGCATTTT. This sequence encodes CASSETLTGNQPQHF.

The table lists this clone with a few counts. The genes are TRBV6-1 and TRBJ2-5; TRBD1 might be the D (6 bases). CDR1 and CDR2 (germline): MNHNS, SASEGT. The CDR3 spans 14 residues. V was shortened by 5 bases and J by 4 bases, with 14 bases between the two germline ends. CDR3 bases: TGTGCCAGCAGTTGGACAGCCCCCCCAGAGACCCAGTACTTC. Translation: CASSWTAPPETQYF.

CDR3 sequence reads: CASSQVATSTDTQYF. The CDR3 DNA sequence: TGCGCCAGCAGCCAAGTAGCCACTAGCACAGATACGCAGTATTTT. The chain employs TRBV4-1 and TRBJ2-3, with D uncertain. This CDR3 has 15 amino acids. CDR1 and CDR2 (germline): MGHRA, YSYEKL. V was pared by 1 base and J by 0 bases, with 8 bases between.

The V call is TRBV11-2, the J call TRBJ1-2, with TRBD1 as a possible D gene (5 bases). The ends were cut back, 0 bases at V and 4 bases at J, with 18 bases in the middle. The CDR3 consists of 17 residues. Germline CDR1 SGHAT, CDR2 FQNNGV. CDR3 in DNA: TGTGCCAGCAGCTTAGATTGGGGGGTATCCACGGGCTATGGCTACACCTTC. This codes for CASSLDWGVSTGYGYTF.

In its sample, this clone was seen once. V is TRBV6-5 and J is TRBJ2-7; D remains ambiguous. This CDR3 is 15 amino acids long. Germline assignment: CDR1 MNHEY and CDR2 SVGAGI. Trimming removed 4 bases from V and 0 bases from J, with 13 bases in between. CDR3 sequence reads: CASSSISTYSYEQYF. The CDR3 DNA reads TGTGCCAGCAGTTCCATTTCTACTTACTCCTACGAGCAGTACTTC.

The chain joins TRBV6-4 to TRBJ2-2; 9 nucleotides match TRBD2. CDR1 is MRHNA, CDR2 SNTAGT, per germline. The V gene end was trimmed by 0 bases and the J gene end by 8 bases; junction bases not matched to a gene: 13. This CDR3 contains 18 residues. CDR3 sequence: CASSDSIIAGEEAGELFF. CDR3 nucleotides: TGTGCCAGCAGTGACTCGATAATAGCGGGAGAGGAGGCTGGGGAGCTGTTTTTT.

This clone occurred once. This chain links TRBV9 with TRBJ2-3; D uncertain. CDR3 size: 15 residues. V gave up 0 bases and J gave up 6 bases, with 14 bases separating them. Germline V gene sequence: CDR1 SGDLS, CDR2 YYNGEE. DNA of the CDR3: TGTGCCAGCAGCGTAGTTGGCGATCAGTCGGATACGCAGTATTTT. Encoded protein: CASSVVGDQSDTQYF. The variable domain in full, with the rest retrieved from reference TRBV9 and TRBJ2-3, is DSGVTQTPKHLITATGQRVTLRCSPRSGDLSVYWYQQSLDQGLQFLIQYYNGEERAKGNILERFSAQQFPDLHSELNLSSLELGDSALYFCASSVVGDQSDTQYFGPGTRLTVL.

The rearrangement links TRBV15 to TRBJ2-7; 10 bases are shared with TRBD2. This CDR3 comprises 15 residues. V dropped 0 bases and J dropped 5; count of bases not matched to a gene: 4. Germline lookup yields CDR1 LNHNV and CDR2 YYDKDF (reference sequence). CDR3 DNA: TGTGCCACCAGCAGAGAAGCGGGAGGGCCCCACGAGCAGTACTTC. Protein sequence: CATSREAGGPHEQYF. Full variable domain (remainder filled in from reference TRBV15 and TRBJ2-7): DAMVIQNPRYQVTQFGKPVTLSCSQTLNHNVMYWYQQKSSQAPKLLFHYYDKDFNNEADTPDNFQSRRPNTSFCFLDIRSPGLGDTAMYLCATSREAGGPHEQYFGPGTRLTVT.

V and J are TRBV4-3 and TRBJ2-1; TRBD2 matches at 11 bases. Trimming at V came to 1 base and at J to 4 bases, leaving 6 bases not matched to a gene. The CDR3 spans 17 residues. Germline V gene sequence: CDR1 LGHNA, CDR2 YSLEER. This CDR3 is CASSQGAWTSGYNEQFF. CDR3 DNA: TGCGCCAGCAGCCAAGGGGCCTGGACTAGCGGGTACAATGAGCAGTTCTTC.

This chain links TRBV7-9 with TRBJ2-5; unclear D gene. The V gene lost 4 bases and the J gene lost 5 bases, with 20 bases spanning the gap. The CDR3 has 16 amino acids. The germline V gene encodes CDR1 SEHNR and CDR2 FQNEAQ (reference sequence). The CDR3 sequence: CASSYDTSLFLETQYF. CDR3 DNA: TGTGCCAGCAGCTACGACACGAGCCTCTTCCTTGAGACCCAGTACTTC.

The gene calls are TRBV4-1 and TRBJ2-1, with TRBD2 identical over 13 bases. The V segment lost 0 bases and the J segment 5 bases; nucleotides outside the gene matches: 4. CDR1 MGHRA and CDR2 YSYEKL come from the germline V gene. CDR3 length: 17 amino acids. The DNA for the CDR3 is TGCGCCAGCAGCCAAGAAGGGACTAGCGGGATAGACAATGAGCAGTTCTTC. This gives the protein CASSQEGTSGIDNEQFF.

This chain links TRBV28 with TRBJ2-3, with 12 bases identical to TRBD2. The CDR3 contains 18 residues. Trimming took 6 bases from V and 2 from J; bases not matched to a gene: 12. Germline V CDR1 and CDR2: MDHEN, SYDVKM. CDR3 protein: CASSPITGLAGFTDTQYF. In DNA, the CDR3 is TGTGCCAGCAGCCCGATTACCGGACTAGCGGGGTTCACAGATACGCAGTATTTT.

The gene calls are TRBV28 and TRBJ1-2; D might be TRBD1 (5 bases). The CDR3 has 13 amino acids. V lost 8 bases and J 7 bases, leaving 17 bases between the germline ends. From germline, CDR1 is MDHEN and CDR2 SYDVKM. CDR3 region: CASGPWAGSGYTF. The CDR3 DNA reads TGTGCCAGCGGACCTTGGGCAGGGAGTGGCTACACCTTC.